The clone carrying this TCR beta chain was found a few times. Its specificity is unknown. Tagging with unique molecular identifiers was applied to individual cDNA molecules. TCRdb processed the 5' RACE reads anew with MiXCR; each CDR3 protein has one entry. The table has tens of thousands of distinct CDR3 sequences, approximately 12% seen once. These data are taken from a study of early T cells in non-severe SARS-CoV-2 infection. Study background: Chains were unpaired, as sequencing was done on bulk RNA from unsorted whole blood.

This CDR3 contains 14 residues. Germline V gene data show CDR1 as SGHRS and CDR2 as YFSETQ. Trimming removed 4 bases from V and 0 bases from J, with 10 bases in between. Findings of the study overall: VDJdb matching, biased toward anti-spike CD8 responses, missed private and CD4 specificities.

Sequences were obtained from whole blood. The sequence was collected from an adult who was a healthcare worker with PCR-confirmed SARS-CoV-2 infection or an uninfected control (not recorded which). The rearrangement uses TRBV5-1 and TRBJ1-1, with D unresolved. CDR3 sequence reads: CASSPYRLNTEAFF. DNA of the CDR3: TGCGCCAGCAGCCCCTACCGGTTGAACACTGAAGCTTTCTTT.